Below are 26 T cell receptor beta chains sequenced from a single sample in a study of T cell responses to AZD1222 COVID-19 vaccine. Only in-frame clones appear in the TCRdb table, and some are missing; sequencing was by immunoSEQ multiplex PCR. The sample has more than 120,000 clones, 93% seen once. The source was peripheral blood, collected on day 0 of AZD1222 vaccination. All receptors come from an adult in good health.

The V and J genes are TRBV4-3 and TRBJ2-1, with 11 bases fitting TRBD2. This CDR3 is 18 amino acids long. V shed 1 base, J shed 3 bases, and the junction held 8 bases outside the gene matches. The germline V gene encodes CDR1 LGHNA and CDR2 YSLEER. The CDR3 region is CASSQASSGGSIYNEQFF. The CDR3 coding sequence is TGCGCCAGCAGCCAAGCCTCTAGCGGGGGGAGCATCTACAATGAGCAGTTCTTC.

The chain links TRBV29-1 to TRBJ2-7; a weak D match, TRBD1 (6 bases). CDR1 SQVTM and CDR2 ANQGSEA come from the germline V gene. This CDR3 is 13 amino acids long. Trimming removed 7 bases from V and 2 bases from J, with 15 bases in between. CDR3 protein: CSAQTGNPYEQYF. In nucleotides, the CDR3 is TGCAGCGCTCAAACAGGGAATCCCTACGAGCAGTACTTC.

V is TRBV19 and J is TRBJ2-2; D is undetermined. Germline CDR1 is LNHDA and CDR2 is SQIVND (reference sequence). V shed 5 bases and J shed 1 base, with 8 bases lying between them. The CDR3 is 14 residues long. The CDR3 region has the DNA TGTGCCAGTAGTGATCAAGGGAACACCGGGGAGCTGTTTTTT. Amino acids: CASSDQGNTGELFF.

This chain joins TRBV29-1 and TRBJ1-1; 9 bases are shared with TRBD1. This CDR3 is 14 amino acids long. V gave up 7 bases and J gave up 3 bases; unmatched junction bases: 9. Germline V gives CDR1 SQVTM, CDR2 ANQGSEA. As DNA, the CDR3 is TGCAGCGACTGGGACAGGGAGGGGGACACTGAAGCTTTCTTT. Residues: CSDWDREGDTEAFF.

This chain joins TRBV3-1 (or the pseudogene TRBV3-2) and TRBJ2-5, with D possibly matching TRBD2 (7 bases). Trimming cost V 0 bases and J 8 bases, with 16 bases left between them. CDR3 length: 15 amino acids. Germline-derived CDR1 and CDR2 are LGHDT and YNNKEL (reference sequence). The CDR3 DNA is TGTGCCAGCAGCCAAGATGCGGGGGCCGGGGATACCCAGTACTTC. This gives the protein CASSQDAGAGDTQYF.

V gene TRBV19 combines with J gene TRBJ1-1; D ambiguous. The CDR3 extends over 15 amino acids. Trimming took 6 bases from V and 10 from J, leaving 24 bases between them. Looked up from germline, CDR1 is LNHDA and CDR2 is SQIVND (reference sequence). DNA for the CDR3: TGTGCCAGTAGCCTCTCGACCGTACCGGGAACGGCAGCTTTCTTT. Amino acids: CASSLSTVPGTAAFF. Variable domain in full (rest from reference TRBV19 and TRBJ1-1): DGGITQSPKYLFRKEGQNVTLSCEQNLNHDAMYWYRQDPGQGLRLIYYSQIVNDFQKGDIAEGYSVSREKKESFPLTVTSAQKNPTAFYLCASSLSTVPGTAAFFGQGTRLTVV.

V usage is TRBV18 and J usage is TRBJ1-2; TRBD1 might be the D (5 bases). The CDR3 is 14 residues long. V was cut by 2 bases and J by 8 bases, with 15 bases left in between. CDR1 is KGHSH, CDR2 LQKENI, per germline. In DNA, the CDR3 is TGTGCCAGCTCACCAACCGGGACCCCGAGCGGCTACACCTTC. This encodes CASSPTGTPSGYTF.

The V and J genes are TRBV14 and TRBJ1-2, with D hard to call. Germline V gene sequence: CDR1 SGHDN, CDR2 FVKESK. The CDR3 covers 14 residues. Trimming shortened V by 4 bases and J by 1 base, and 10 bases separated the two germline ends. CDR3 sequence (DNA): TGTGCCAGCAGCCGCTCGGGGTTTAACTATGGCTACACCTTC. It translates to CASSRSGFNYGYTF.

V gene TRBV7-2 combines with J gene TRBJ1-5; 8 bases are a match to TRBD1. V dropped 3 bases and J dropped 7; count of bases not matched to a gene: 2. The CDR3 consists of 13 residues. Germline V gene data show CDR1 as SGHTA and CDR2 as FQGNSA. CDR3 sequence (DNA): TGTGCCAGCAGCTTGGGACAGGACCAGCCCCAGCATTTT. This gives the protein CASSLGQDQPQHF.

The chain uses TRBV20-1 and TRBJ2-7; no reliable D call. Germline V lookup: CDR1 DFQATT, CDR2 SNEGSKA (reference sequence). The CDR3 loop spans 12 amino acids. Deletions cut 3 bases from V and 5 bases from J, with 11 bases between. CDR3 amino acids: CSASNQNNEQYF. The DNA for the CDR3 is TGCAGTGCTAGTAATCAGAACAACGAGCAGTACTTC.

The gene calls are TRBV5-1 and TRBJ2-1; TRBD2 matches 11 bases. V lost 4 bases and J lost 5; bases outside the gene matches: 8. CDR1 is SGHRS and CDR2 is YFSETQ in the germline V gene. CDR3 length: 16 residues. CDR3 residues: CASSASLGLADNEQFF. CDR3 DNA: TGCGCCAGCAGCGCATCTCTGGGACTAGCGGACAATGAGCAGTTCTTC.

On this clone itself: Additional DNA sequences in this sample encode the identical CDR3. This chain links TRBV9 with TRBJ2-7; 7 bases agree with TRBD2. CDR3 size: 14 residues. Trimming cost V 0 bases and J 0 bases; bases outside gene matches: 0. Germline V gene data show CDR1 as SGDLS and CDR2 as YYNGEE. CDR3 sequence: CASSVASGSYEQYF. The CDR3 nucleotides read TGTGCCAGCAGCGTAGCTAGCGGCTCCTACGAGCAGTACTTC.

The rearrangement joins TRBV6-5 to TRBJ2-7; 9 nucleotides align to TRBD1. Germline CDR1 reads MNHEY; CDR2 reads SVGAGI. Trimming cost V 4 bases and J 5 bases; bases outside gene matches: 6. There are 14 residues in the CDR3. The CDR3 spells CASSSGQGADEQYF. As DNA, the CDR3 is TGTGCCAGCAGTTCGGGACAGGGAGCGGACGAGCAGTACTTC.

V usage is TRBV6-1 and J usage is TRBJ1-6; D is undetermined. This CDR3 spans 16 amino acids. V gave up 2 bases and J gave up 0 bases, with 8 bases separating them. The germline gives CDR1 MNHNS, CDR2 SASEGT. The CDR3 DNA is TGTGCCAGCAGTGAATACGGTAGCTCCTATAATTCACCCCTCCACTTT. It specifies CASSEYGSSYNSPLHF.

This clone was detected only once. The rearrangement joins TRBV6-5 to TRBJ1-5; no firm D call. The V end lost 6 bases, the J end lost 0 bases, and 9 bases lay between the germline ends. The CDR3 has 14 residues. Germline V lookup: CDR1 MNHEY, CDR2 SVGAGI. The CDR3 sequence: CASSQVGSNQPQHF. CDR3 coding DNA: TGTGCCAGCAGCCAAGTCGGTAGCAATCAGCCCCAGCATTTT.

CDR3 loop: CASSYGTSYEQYF. In nucleotides, the CDR3 is TGTGCCAGCAGTTACGGGACGTCGTACGAGCAGTACTTC. This chain links TRBV6-2 or TRBV6-3 with TRBJ2-7, with D possibly being TRBD1 or TRBD2 (5 bases each). V lost 2 bases and J lost 4, with 9 bases in between. The CDR3 totals 13 residues. From germline, CDR1 is MNHEY and CDR2 SVGEGT.

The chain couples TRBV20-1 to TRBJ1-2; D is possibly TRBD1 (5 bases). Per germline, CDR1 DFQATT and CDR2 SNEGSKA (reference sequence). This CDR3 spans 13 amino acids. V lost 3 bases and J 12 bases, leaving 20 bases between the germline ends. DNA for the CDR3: TGCAGTGCTAGTGCCGGTATAGGGGCCTGGGACACCTTC. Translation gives CSASAGIGAWDTF.

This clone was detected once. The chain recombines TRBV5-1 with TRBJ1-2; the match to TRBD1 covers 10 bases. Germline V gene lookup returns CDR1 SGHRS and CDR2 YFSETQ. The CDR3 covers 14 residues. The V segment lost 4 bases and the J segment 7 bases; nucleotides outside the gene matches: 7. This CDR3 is CASSRDRGLSGYTF. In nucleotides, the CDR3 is TGCGCCAGCAGCAGAGACAGGGGGCTTAGTGGCTACACCTTC.

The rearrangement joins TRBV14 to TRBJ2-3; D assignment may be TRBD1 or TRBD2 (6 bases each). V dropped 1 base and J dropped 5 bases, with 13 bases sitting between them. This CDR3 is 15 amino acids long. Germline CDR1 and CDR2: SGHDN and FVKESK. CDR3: CASSQGRGAVDTQYF. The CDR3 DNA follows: TGTGCCAGCAGCCAAGGAAGGGGGGCGGTAGATACGCAGTATTTT. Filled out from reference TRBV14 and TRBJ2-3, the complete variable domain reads EAGVTQFPSHSVIEKGQTVTLRCDPISGHDNLYWYRRVMGKEIKFLLHFVKESKQDESGMPNNRFLAERTGGTYSTLKVQPAELEDSGVYFCASSQGRGAVDTQYFGPGTRLTVL.

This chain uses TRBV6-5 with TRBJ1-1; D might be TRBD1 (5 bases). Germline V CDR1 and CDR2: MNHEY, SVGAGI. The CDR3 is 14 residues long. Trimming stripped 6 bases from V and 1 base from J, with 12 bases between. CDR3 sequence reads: CASSQGTSNTEAFF. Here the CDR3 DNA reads TGTGCCAGCAGCCAAGGGACCTCGAACACTGAAGCTTTCTTT.

As DNA, the CDR3 is TGTGCCAGCAGCTCGGGAACCTACTATGGCTACACCTTC. It translates to CASSSGTYYGYTF. J is TRBJ1-2 and V is TRBV7-9; D is ambiguous. The CDR3 contains 13 residues. Germline CDR1 is SEHNR and CDR2 is FQNEAQ (reference sequence). Trimming removed 4 bases from V and 3 bases from J, with 9 bases in between.

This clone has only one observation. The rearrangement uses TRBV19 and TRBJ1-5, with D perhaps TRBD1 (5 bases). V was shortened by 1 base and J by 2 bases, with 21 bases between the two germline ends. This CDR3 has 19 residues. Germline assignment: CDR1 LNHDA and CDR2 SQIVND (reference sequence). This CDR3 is CASSIGLGRGGDGNQPQHF. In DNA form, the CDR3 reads TGTGCCAGTAGTATAGGACTTGGGAGGGGAGGGGATGGCAATCAGCCCCAGCATTTT.

This chain's CDR3 is CASSFGQGEQYF. The CDR3 bases are TGTGCCAGCAGCTTCGGACAGGGAGAGCAGTACTTC. The chain carries TRBV11-2 and TRBJ2-7; 8 bases align to TRBD1. The CDR3 has 12 amino acids. Germline V CDR1 and CDR2: SGHAT, FQNNGV. The trim removed 3 bases at V and 7 bases at J, leaving 2 bases unmatched.

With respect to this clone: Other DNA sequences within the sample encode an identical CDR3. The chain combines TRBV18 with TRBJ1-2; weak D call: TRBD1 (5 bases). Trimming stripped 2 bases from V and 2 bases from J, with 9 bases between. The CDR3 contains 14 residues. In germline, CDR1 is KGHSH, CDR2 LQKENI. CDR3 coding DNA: TGTGCCAGCTCACCAGGGGCAGGCAACTATGGCTACACCTTC. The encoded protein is CASSPGAGNYGYTF.

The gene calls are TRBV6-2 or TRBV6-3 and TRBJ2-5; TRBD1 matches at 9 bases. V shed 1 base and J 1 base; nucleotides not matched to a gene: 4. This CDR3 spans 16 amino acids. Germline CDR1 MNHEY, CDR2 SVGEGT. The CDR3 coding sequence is TGTGCCAGCAGTTACTTGGGGACAGGGATCCAAGAGACCCAGTACTTC. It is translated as CASSYLGTGIQETQYF.

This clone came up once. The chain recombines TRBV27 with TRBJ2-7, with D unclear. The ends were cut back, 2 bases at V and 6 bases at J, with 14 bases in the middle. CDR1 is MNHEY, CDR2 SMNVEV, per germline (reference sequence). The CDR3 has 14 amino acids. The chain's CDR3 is CASSLARLVGEQYF. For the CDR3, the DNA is TGTGCCAGCAGTTTAGCCCGATTAGTCGGCGAGCAGTACTTC.